This passage covers 6 T cell receptor beta chains from one sample sequenced in a study of blood T cell repertoires in COVID-19 (dated by TCRdb to between 2020 and 2021). The library was made by the immunoSEQ multiplex PCR assay. In TCRdb, the immuneACCESS table is reduced to in-frame sequences with V and J assigned. These tables do not hold every clone; where another copy was compared, an unresolved V gene accounts for under half, and the others remain unexplained. The sample table contains some 100,000 clones; only one count was recorded for 70% to 90% of them. The top ten hold approximately 8.7% of the sample. Sequenced input: peripheral blood. The receptors here all came from a man in his 70s who had recovered from COVID-19.

The rearrangement uses TRBV3-1 (or the pseudogene TRBV3-2) and TRBJ2-7; 9 bases align to TRBD1. The CDR3 runs to 14 residues. V lost 7 bases and J lost 8; bases outside the gene matches: 12. Germline V gene sequence: CDR1 LGHDT, CDR2 YNNKEL (reference sequence). The CDR3 DNA follows: TGTGCCAGCACCCCAAGTCGGGGACAGGGCAAGCAGTACTTC. Protein: CASTPSRGQGKQYF.

The rearrangement links TRBV4-2 to TRBJ2-7; 9 nucleotides agree with TRBD2. J lost 3 bases, V lost 0 bases, and 9 bases had no gene match. In germline, CDR1 is LGHNA, CDR2 YNFKEQ. This CDR3 contains 17 residues. CDR3 sequence (DNA): TGTGCCAGCAGCCAAGACGGCCAGCGGGGGGACCTCTACGAGCAGTACTTC. Translation: CASSQDGQRGDLYEQYF.

V usage is TRBV28 and J usage is TRBJ1-5; no reliable D call. This CDR3 is 14 amino acids long. Germline V gene data show CDR1 as MDHEN and CDR2 as SYDVKM. Trimming shortened V by 9 bases and J by 2 bases, and 14 bases separated the two germline ends. The CDR3 reads CASTPHGGNQPQHF. CDR3 nucleotide sequence: TGTGCCAGTACCCCACACGGGGGCAATCAGCCCCAGCATTTT.

This clone was found once. CDR3 nucleotide sequence: TGTGCCAGCAGCTTAGACGGTCCCAACACCGGGGAGCTGTTTTTT. Translating it yields CASSLDGPNTGELFF. The chain has TRBV11-3 and TRBJ2-2; D is undetermined. CDR3 length equals 15 residues. V lost 0 bases to trimming and J lost 2 bases, with 7 bases between them. Per the germline V gene, CDR1 is SGHNT and CDR2 is YENEEA.

The count of this clone is one. The chain joins TRBV6-6 to TRBJ2-1; unclear D gene. This CDR3 region has 15 residues. Germline lookup yields CDR1 MNHNY and CDR2 SVGAGI (reference sequence). The ends were cut back, 3 bases at V and 0 bases at J, with 9 bases in the middle. CDR3 sequence: CASSYGQTSYNEQFF. The CDR3 bases are TGTGCCAGCAGTTATGGCCAAACCTCCTACAATGAGCAGTTCTTC.

This clone was seen a single time. The CDR3 DNA reads as TGTGCCAGTAAGGGGTTAGGAAACATTCAGTACTTC. It encodes CASKGLGNIQYF. J is TRBJ2-4 and V is TRBV2, with a possible D match to TRBD1 (5 bases). This CDR3 has 12 amino acids. V was shortened by 9 bases and J by 6 bases, with 12 bases between the two germline ends. Germline V gives CDR1 SNHLY, CDR2 FYNNEI.